The rows below give T cell receptor beta chains drawn from one sample of a study of metastatic and nonmetastatic thyroid tumors. TCRdb re-called the PCR reads with MiXCR. This table holds tens of thousands of clones, around 25% found once. Sequenced: blood. The receptors were sampled from a female donor with papillary thyroid cancer or a benign thyroid nodule (not recorded which). Some clones in this sample may be carry-over from other donors' samples. Each CDR3 is given without its conserved first and last residue. The order of the fields is D gene, J gene, V gene, CDR3 protein. D genes are given only for firm matches.

TRBD1 TRBJ2-1 TRBV6-2/TRBV6-3 ASSYSTGEVNEQF
. TRBJ2-5 TRBV20-1 SAGKGGLSEIQY
TRBD1 TRBJ1-2 TRBV4-2 ASSQDRQGVYGYT
. . TRBV10-3 AIRDSTGPIRSVQF
. TRBJ2-3 TRBV25-1 ASSEFRFFEDTRY
. TRBJ2-7 TRBV11-2 ASRSGSIYEQY
. TRBJ2-1 TRBV7-8 ASSLPAGGEF
TRBD2 TRBJ2-1 TRBV10-1 ASSDCGLACDNEQF
. TRBJ2-7 TRBV5-1 ASSFEGRNYEQY
TRBD2 TRBJ2-3 TRBV11-2 ASSRGSGRVTDTQY
TRBD2 TRBJ2-4 TRBV5-1 ASSLPLAGEGDIQY
. TRBJ1-1 TRBV6-1 ASSEVGAGDQAF
. TRBJ2-1 TRBV7-6 ASSSPSGVRPGLNNEQF
. TRBJ2-3 TRBV5-1 ASSLAGVDTQY
. TRBJ1-1 TRBV3-1 ASSQLHHGKTEAF
TRBD1 TRBJ1-5 TRBV12-3/TRBV12-4 ASRGQGDNQPQH
. TRBJ2-1 TRBV6-1 ASSGDTQQF
. TRBJ2-1 TRBV30 AWSVEIPTINNEQF
TRBD1 TRBJ2-7 TRBV19 ASSPGQGFGEQY
TRBD2 TRBJ2-1 TRBV2 ATFGTSGINEQF
. TRBJ1-2 TRBV10-1 ASTEARGYGYT
TRBD1 TRBJ2-1 TRBV20-1 SVGQGESSYNEQF
. TRBJ2-7 TRBV25-1 ASTTQGGHYYEQY
TRBD1 TRBJ2-5 TRBV20-1 SAGTGRETQY
. TRBJ2-7 TRBV28 AITPGRASDEQY
. TRBJ1-5 TRBV6-4 ASSDEGGPDSNQPQH